This T cell receptor beta chain was observed in a study of blood T cell repertoires in COVID-19 (dated by TCRdb to 2019 to 2021). Regarding the study in general: Samples from collaborators originated in the United States, Italy and Spain and spanned both the acute and convalescent phases of COVID-19. The material from the prospective study consisted of cDNA or gDNA derived from T cells, B-cell-depleted T cells, or PBMCs. The dataset comprised deeply sampled blood TCRbeta repertoires from subjects exposed to, actively infected with, or recovered from COVID-19. The repertoires were made available in a free public database intended to serve as a resource for research on the immune response to SARS-CoV-2. The samples were drawn from the first 160 participants of the ongoing ImmuneRACE study and from roughly 1,300 subjects provided by 6 global collaborators. Sample metadata almost always included a de-identified subject ID, COVID-19 status, age in years and sex. HLA class I and class II types, where available, came from metadata supplied by the sample provider rather than from assay-based typing.

TCRbeta CDR3 regions were amplified from genomic DNA using the immunoSEQ Assay, a bias-controlled multiplex PCR. As for how the authors treated the data: Nucleated cell counts per sample were estimated from amplification of reference gene primers within the assay. To quantify the absolute abundance of each unique TCRbeta CDR3 rearrangement, sequence reads were collapsed and filtered. For each sample, productive Simpson clonality was calculated by taking the square root of Simpson's diversity index across productive rearrangements. The clones in this table, taken by TCRdb from immuneACCESS, are in-frame only. Not every clone is retained; where verified, under half of the shortfall comes from an unresolved V gene, and the cause of the rest is unknown. The DNA gave D and trimming, while V, J and clone size come from that table. Counted in this sample were about 280,000 clones; approximately 86% of them appeared once. The ten largest clones take up approximately 9% of the sample.

This clone was picked up a small number of times. Its antigen specificity is not known. No qualities accompany the bases; no much larger clone lies one base away. Collaborating institutions collected whole blood in K2EDTA tubes following their own protocols. Collaborator samples were shipped for TCRbeta analysis as frozen whole blood, isolated PBMCs, or DNA extracted from either sample type. Overall study outcomes, separate from this receptor: The amount of clinical and demographic metadata varied by source and participant and was provided uncurated.

The germline V gene gives CDR1 as SNHLY and CDR2 as FYNNEI. From the cysteine through the phenylalanine, the CDR3 covers 16 amino acids. Solely the CDR3 DNA is kept, with 48 bases framed from the first base. Deletion took 7 bases off V and 0 bases off J, with a span of 15 bases between the germline ends. The TCR originated in a middle-aged man with active or convalescent COVID-19. Sequencing input: peripheral blood. The rearranged chain carries TRBV2 and TRBJ1-4, with the D gene uncertain. The DNA is TGTGCCAGCAAATCAACAGAGAGAGCAACTAATGAAAAACTGTTTTTT. Translated, this gives CASKSTERATNEKLFF.